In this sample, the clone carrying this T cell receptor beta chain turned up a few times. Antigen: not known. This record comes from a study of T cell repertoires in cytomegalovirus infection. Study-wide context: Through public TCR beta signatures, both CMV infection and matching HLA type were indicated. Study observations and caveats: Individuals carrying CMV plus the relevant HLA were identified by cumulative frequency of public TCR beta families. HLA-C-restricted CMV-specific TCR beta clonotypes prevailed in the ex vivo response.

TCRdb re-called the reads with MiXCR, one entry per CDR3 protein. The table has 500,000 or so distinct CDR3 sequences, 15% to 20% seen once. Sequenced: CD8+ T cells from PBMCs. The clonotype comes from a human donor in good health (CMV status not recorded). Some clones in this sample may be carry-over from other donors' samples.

The CDR3 bases are TGTGCCAGCAGCGTAGAGGGGCAGCCGAACACTGAAGCTTTCTTT. As protein: CASSVEGQPNTEAFF. J is TRBJ1-1 and V is TRBV9, with TRBD1 as a possible D gene (5 bases). The CDR3 has 15 amino acids. Germline CDR1 and CDR2: SGDLS and YYNGEE. V shed 0 bases and J shed 1 base, with 10 bases lying between them.